Following are 5 T cell receptor beta chains from one sample sequenced in a study of response to subunit inactivated influenza vaccine. MiXCR, applied by TCRdb to the RT-PCR reads, yields one record per CDR3 protein. The sample has approximately 570,000 distinct CDR3 sequences, 7.5% to 8.5% seen once. Material: PBMCs from blood, obtained around 25 months after vaccination. All receptors come from a man aged 50-75 years who received an inactivated influenza vaccine.

The sample holds a few counts of this clonotype. The chain links TRBV12-3 or TRBV12-4 to TRBJ2-2, with 7 bases aligning to TRBD1. V lost 5 bases to trimming and J lost 4 bases; unmatched junction nucleotides: 4. This CDR3 comprises 14 residues. This chain's CDR3 is CASSRRTGTGELFF. CDR3 nucleotides: TGTGCCAGCAGTCGCAGGACAGGCACCGGGGAGCTGTTTTTT.

This clonotype was found many times. This chain connects TRBV6-2 or TRBV6-3 to TRBJ1-2, with 7 positions matching TRBD1. CDR3 length equals 14 residues. Trimming cost V 4 bases and J 4 bases; bases outside gene matches: 6. Looked up from germline, CDR1 is MNHEY and CDR2 is SVGEGT. CDR3 sequence: CASSLTTGPYGYTF. The CDR3 DNA reads TGTGCCAGCAGTTTGACGACAGGGCCCTATGGCTACACCTTC.

The V call is TRBV19, the J call TRBJ2-1; 9 bases match TRBD1. The CDR3 length is 14 residues. Trimming cost V 6 bases and J 11 bases; bases outside gene matches: 11. The germline CDR1 and CDR2 sequences are LNHDA and SQIVND (reference sequence). The CDR3 loop reads CASSAPPGTGKQFF. Written as DNA, the CDR3 is TGTGCCAGTAGCGCGCCGCCCGGGACAGGGAAGCAGTTCTTC.

This chain links TRBV15 with TRBJ2-5; no reliable D call. V lost 1 base, J lost 0 bases, and 6 bases lay in between. Germline V gives CDR1 LNHNV, CDR2 YYDKDF (reference sequence). The CDR3 spans 14 residues. The chain's CDR3 is CATSRGKYQETQYF. The CDR3 DNA reads TGTGCCACCAGCAGAGGGAAGTACCAAGAGACCCAGTACTTC.

The rearrangement joins TRBV4-2 to TRBJ1-2, with TRBD1 as a possible D gene (6 bases). V dropped 0 bases and J dropped 4 bases, with 9 bases sitting between them. CDR1 and CDR2 from the germline V gene are LGHNA and YNFKEQ. The CDR3 is 14 residues long. The CDR3 spells CASSQDTGSYGYTF. CDR3 coding DNA: TGTGCCAGCAGCCAAGATACAGGGTCCTATGGCTACACCTTC.